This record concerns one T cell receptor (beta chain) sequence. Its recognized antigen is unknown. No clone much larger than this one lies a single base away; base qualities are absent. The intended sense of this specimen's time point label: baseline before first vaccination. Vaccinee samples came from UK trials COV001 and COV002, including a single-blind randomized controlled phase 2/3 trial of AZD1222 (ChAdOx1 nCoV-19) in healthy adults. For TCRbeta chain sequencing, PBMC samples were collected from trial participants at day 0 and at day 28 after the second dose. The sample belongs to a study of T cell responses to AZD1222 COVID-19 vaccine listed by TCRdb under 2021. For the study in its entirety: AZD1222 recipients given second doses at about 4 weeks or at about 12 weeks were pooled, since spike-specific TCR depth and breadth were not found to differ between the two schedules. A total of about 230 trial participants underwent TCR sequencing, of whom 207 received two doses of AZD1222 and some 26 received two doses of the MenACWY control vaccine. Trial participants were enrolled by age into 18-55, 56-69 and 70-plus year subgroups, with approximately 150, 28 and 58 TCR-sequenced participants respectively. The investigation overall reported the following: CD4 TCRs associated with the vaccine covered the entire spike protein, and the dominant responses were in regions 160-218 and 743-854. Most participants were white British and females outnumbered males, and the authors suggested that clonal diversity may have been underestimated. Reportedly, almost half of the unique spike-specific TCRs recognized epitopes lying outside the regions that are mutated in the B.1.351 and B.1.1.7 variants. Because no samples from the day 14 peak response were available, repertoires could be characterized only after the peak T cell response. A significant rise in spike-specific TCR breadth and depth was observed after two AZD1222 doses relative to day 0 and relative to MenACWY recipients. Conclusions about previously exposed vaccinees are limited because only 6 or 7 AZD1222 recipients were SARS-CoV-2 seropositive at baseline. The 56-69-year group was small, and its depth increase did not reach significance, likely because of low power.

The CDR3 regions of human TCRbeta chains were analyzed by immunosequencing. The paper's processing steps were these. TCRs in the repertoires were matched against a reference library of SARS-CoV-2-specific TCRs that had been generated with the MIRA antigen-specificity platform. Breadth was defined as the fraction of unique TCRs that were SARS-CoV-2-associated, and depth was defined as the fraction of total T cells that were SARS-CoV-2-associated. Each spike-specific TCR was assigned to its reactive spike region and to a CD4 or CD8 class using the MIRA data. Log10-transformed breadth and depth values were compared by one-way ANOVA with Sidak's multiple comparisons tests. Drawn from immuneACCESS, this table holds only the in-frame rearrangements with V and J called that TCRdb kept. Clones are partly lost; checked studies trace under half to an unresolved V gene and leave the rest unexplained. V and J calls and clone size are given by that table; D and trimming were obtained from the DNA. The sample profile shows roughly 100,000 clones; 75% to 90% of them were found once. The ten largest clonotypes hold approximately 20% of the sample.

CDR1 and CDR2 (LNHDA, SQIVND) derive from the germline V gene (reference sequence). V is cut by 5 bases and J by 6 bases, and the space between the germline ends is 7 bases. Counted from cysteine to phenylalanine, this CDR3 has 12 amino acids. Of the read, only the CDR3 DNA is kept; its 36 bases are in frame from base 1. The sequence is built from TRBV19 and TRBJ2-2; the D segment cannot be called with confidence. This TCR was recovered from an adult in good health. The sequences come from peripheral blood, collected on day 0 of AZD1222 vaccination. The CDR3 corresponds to CASSLSPGELFF. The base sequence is TGTGCCAGTAGTCTGTCTCCCGGGGAGCTGTTTTTT. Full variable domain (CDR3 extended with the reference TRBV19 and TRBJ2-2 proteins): DGGITQSPKYLFRKEGQNVTLSCEQNLNHDAMYWYRQDPGQGLRLIYYSQIVNDFQKGDIAEGYSVSREKKESFPLTVTSAQKNPTAFYLCASSLSPGELFFGEGSRLTVL.